Listed below are T cell receptor beta chains from one sample, sequenced in a study of blood T cell repertoires in COVID-19. Using immunoSEQ multiplex PCR, the repertoire was profiled, and TCRdb retains in-frame clones only, with some absent. The table records a few hundred thousand clones, approximately 90% of them present only once. Material: PBMCs or T cells enriched from blood (not recorded which). All receptors derive from a man aged 25 to 40 who had recovered from COVID-19. Each CDR3 is given with its conserved first and last residue. Fields, in order: V gene, D gene, J gene, clone size, CDR3 length, CDR3 DNA, CDR3 protein. The D gene is left open where the match is weak. Clone size is given for some rows only: seen once, a few or many times, or a class if the clone is expanded.

TRBV19,.,TRBJ2-5,.,15,TGTGCCAGTAGTATTTTCGGTGGTAGTCAAGAGACCCAGTACTTC,CASSIFGGSQETQYF
TRBV29-1,TRBD1,TRBJ1-1,few,13,TGCAGCGTTGAGGTGACAGGGCCTATTGAAGCTTTCTTT,CSVEVTGPIEAFF
TRBV12-3/TRBV12-4,TRBD1,TRBJ1-2,.,13,TGTGCCAGCAGTAAGGGACAGGGGTATGGCTACACCTTC,CASSKGQGYGYTF
TRBV28,.,TRBJ2-2,.,19,TGTGCCAGCATCCCCTGGGGGGTTCGACAGCGGACAAACACCGGGGAGCTGTTTTTT,CASIPWGVRQRTNTGELFF
TRBV12-5,.,TRBJ1-2,.,14,TGTGCTAGTGGTCCGGGGGACCTAAACTATGGCTACACCTTC,CASGPGDLNYGYTF
TRBV9,.,TRBJ1-3,.,15,TGTGCCAGCAGCGTAGAACAGGGATCTGGAAACACCATATATTTT,CASSVEQGSGNTIYF
TRBV5-1,.,TRBJ2-3,.,16,TGCGCCAGCAGCTTGGGGCAGGGGTCGGAGATGGATACGCAGTATTTT,CASSLGQGSEMDTQYF
TRBV5-1,TRBD2,TRBJ2-3,.,15,TGCGCCAGCAGCCTGACTAGCGGGAGCACAGATACGCAGTATTTT,CASSLTSGSTDTQYF
TRBV14,.,TRBJ1-6,once,16,TGTGCCAGCAGCCAAGATCCTATCTCCTATAATTCACCCCTCCACTTT,CASSQDPISYNSPLHF
TRBV18,.,TRBJ1-2,.,14,TGTGCCAGCTCGGAAACTCAGGGTGCCTTGGGCTACACCTTC,CASSETQGALGYTF
TRBV18,.,TRBJ2-5,.,15,TGTGCCAGCTCACGACTTCTAGCGACCCAAGAGACCCAGTACTTC,CASSRLLATQETQYF
TRBV15,TRBD1,TRBJ1-2,.,16,TGTGCCACCAGCAGAGACCCTCCGACAGGGAACTATGGCTACACCTTC,CATSRDPPTGNYGYTF
TRBV5-1,TRBD2,TRBJ2-2,.,16,TGCGCCAGCAGCAGACTAGCGGGGGGGCTCGCCGGGGAGCTGTTTTTT,CASSRLAGGLAGELFF
TRBV28,.,TRBJ1-2,.,14,TGTGCCAGCAGTTTAAACGTCGGGAACTATGGCTACACCTTC,CASSLNVGNYGYTF
TRBV7-8,.,TRBJ2-5,.,13,TGTGCCAGCAGCTTGGAGGGGGCCAGAGGCCAGTACTTC,CASSLEGARGQYF
TRBV6-5,.,TRBJ1-1,.,16,TGTGCCAGCAGTTACCTCCTTGGGTCCGGGTACACTGAAGCTTTCTTT,CASSYLLGSGYTEAFF
TRBV19,.,TRBJ2-7,.,16,TGTGCCAGTAGCTTAGATAGAAGACAGGAGGCGTACGAGCAGTACTTC,CASSLDRRQEAYEQYF
TRBV5-6,.,TRBJ2-3,.,14,TGTGCCAGCAGACAGGGGACTAGCACAGATACGCAGTATTTT,CASRQGTSTDTQYF
TRBV5-1,TRBD1,TRBJ2-5,.,13,TGCGCCAGCAGCAAGGGGGCGCTGGAGACCCAGTACTTC,CASSKGALETQYF
TRBV11-2,.,TRBJ1-6,.,16,TGTGCCAGCAGCTTAATGGGGGGAGTATCCAGCTCACCCCTCCACTTT,CASSLMGGVSSSPLHF
TRBV2,.,TRBJ1-6,.,16,TGTGCCAGCAGTGGGGCAGGACAGACCCAACTTTCACCCCTCCACTTT,CASSGAGQTQLSPLHF
TRBV7-9,TRBD1,TRBJ2-1,.,14,TGTGCCAGCAGCCCCGGGACAGGGAGGGATGAGCAGTTCTTC,CASSPGTGRDEQFF
TRBV4-1,.,TRBJ1-5,.,13,TGCGCCAGCAGTCCAGGGGCCTCGGGGTCCCAGCATTTT,CASSPGASGSQHF
TRBV5-1,.,TRBJ1-1,.,14,TGCGCCAGCAGCTTGGGACAGCAGAACACTGAAGCTTTCTTT,CASSLGQQNTEAFF
TRBV11-2,TRBD1,TRBJ2-1,.,16,TGTGCCAGCAGCCCTGCCGGGACAGGAGCCTACAATGAGCAGTTCTTC,CASSPAGTGAYNEQFF
TRBV19,.,TRBJ1-5,.,16,TGTGCCAGTAGTATAGAAGACCGACGGGACAATCAGCCCCAGCATTTT,CASSIEDRRDNQPQHF
TRBV5-1,TRBD2,TRBJ2-5,once,15,TGCGCCAGCAGCATGGGACTAGCGGGACTCGAGACCCAGTACTTC,CASSMGLAGLETQYF
TRBV30,TRBD2,TRBJ2-2,few,15,TGTGCCTGGAACGGCGGGGGGGCGAACACCGGGGAGCTGTTTTTT,CAWNGGGANTGELFF
TRBV7-9,TRBD1,TRBJ2-7,.,15,TGTGCCAGCAGCTGGGGATGGACAGGGGTTTACGAGCAGTACTTC,CASSWGWTGVYEQYF
TRBV6-5,.,TRBJ1-6,.,15,TGTGCCAGCAGCCGGGCCGGGCGGGGAGATTCACCCCTCCACTTT,CASSRAGRGDSPLHF
TRBV11-2,TRBD2,TRBJ2-3,.,13,TGTGCCAGCAGACAGCGGGGGGGGGATACGCAGTATTTT,CASRQRGGDTQYF
TRBV7-6,TRBD2,TRBJ2-7,few,15,TGTGCCAGCAGCTTAGCGTGGGGGGGGAAGAACGAGCAGTACTTC,CASSLAWGGKNEQYF
TRBV7-2,.,TRBJ1-2,.,14,TGTGCCAGCAGCTTAGGCGGGGGTAACTATGGCTACACCTTC,CASSLGGGNYGYTF
TRBV7-9,.,TRBJ1-6,.,16,TGTGCCAGCAGCTTACTATGGGCCCAGGGGAATTCACCCCTCCACTTT,CASSLLWAQGNSPLHF
TRBV5-1,.,TRBJ2-7,.,16,TGCGCCAGCAGTAAACAGGCCAACTCCCCTAACTACGAGCAGTACTTC,CASSKQANSPNYEQYF
TRBV7-9,TRBD1,TRBJ2-5,.,19,TGTGCCAGCAGCTCCCGAAGGGGGCACCGGGACAGACTTCAAGAGACCCAGTACTTC,CASSSRRGHRDRLQETQYF
TRBV2,TRBD2,TRBJ2-3,.,15,TGTGCCAGCACCCTAGCGGGGGGGAGCACAGATACGCAGTATTTT,CASTLAGGSTDTQYF
TRBV11-3,TRBD1,TRBJ2-5,.,15,TGTGCCAGCAGCTTAGACAGGGGGAGCAAAGAGACCCAGTACTTC,CASSLDRGSKETQYF
TRBV12-3/TRBV12-4,.,TRBJ2-5,.,13,TGTGCCAGCAGTTCTACAGGGATGGAGACCCAGTACTTC,CASSSTGMETQYF
TRBV12-5,TRBD1,TRBJ2-1,once,14,TGTGCTAGTGGTTTGGCCGGACAGGATAATGAGCAGTTCTTC,CASGLAGQDNEQFF
TRBV21-1,.,TRBJ2-6,.,23,TGTGCCAGCAGCAAATATGGCAGGCCCTCAGCGGGCGCATTTAGTCCCGGGGCCAACGTCCTGACTTTC,CASSKYGRPSAGAFSPGANVLTF
TRBV27,.,TRBJ1-1,.,14,TGTGCCAGCAGTTTAGGTCTTGGGAGCACTGAAGCTTTCTTT,CASSLGLGSTEAFF
TRBV2,.,TRBJ2-2,.,14,TGTGCCAGCAGTTTGGACAGGAACACCGGGGAGCTGTTTTTT,CASSLDRNTGELFF
TRBV14,TRBD2,TRBJ2-3,.,16,TGTGCCAGCAGCGAGAAGGTCGGGGGGAGCACAGATACGCAGTATTTT,CASSEKVGGSTDTQYF
TRBV7-9,TRBD1,TRBJ1-2,.,18,TGTGCCAGCAGCTTAGGCCCGATTCGGACAGGAACCAACTATGGCTACACCTTC,CASSLGPIRTGTNYGYTF
TRBV5-5,.,TRBJ1-2,.,15,TGTGCCAGCAGCTCAAGCTTAGTAGTTCTGAATGGCTACACCTTC,CASSSSLVVLNGYTF
TRBV5-1,.,TRBJ1-2,.,13,TGCGCCAGCAGCTTCTTACCAGACTATGGCTACACCTTC,CASSFLPDYGYTF
TRBV10-2,.,TRBJ1-1,once,15,TGCGCCAGCAGAGACCCAGGGGAAGCTAACACTGAAGCTTTCTTT,CASRDPGEANTEAFF
TRBV10-3,TRBD1,TRBJ2-1,.,15,TGTGCCATCAGTGAGTCCGAACCGGGACAGGGGGCCGAGTTCTTC,CAISESEPGQGAEFF
TRBV18,TRBD1,TRBJ2-1,.,15,TGTGCCAGCTCGATGACAGGGGGCGACTACAATGAGCAGTTCTTC,CASSMTGGDYNEQFF
TRBV27,TRBD2,TRBJ2-1,.,15,TGTGCCAGCAGCTATGGCACTAGCGGGGTTAATGAGCAGTTCTTC,CASSYGTSGVNEQFF
TRBV6-2/TRBV6-3,TRBD1,TRBJ1-2,few,16,TGTGCCAGCAGTTACTCGTCTCAGACAGGGCGGAGTGGCTACACCTTC,CASSYSSQTGRSGYTF
TRBV6-5,TRBD1,TRBJ1-1,.,14,TGTGCCAGCAGGCACCGGGACAGGGCTGGTGAAGCTTTCTTT,CASRHRDRAGEAFF
TRBV5-1,TRBD1,TRBJ2-1,.,13,TGCGCCAGCAGCGGGACAGAAGACAATGAGCAGTTCTTC,CASSGTEDNEQFF
TRBV14,TRBD2,TRBJ2-1,.,18,TGTGCCAGCAGCCAAGGCTCCGCACTAGCGTTAAGTCACAATGAGCAGTTCTTC,CASSQGSALALSHNEQFF
TRBV28,TRBD1,TRBJ1-2,.,14,TGTGCCAGCAGCCCCGGACAGGGGAAGAGCGGCTACACCTTC,CASSPGQGKSGYTF
TRBV7-2,.,TRBJ2-1,.,15,TGTGCCAGCAGCTTAGTCCCGCGGGGAAACAATGAGCAGTTCTTC,CASSLVPRGNNEQFF
TRBV28,.,TRBJ1-2,.,11,TGTGCCAGCAGTCCGTCGGGGGGCTACACCTTC,CASSPSGGYTF
TRBV5-4,.,TRBJ2-1,.,19,TGTGCCAGCAGCTTGGATTTAGTCGGGAGCTGGATATCACGGAGTGAGCAGTTCTTC,CASSLDLVGSWISRSEQFF